The rows below give T cell receptor beta chains drawn from one sample of a study of blood T cell repertoires in COVID-19. The table came from immunoSEQ multiplex PCR; TCRdb's copy has only in-frame clones and leaves some out. The sample carries some 130,000 clones, about nine tenths recorded once. Material for sequencing was peripheral blood. The origin of the receptors is a man aged 45 to 65 with active COVID-19. Both conserved end residues are part of each CDR3. A D gene is named only where the DNA matches it firmly. The size of a clone is reported for some rows only, either as once, few or many, or as a class for expanded clones.

>TRBJ1-5|TRBD1|.|TRBV3-1/TRBV3-2
CASSQSRGHQPQHF
TGTGCCAGCAGCCAAAGTAGGGGGCATCAGCCCCAGCATTTT
>TRBJ2-5|.|.|TRBV3-1/TRBV3-2
CASSGGTTLQETQYF
TGTGCCAGCAGCGGCGGGACGACCCTTCAAGAGACCCAGTACTTC
>TRBJ2-5|.|.|TRBV7-2
CASSPPVNEETQYF
TGTGCCAGCAGTCCCCCCGTAAATGAAGAGACCCAGTACTTC
>TRBJ2-1|TRBD2|.|TRBV19
CASSMGSLAGVDNEQFF
TGTGCCAGTAGTATGGGCTCCCTTGCGGGAGTGGACAATGAGCAGTTCTTC
>TRBJ2-7|.|.|TRBV5-1
CASSFSYGAYEQYF
TGCGCCAGCAGCTTCTCTTACGGGGCCTACGAGCAGTACTTC
>TRBJ1-6|TRBD1|.|TRBV11-1
CASSPGTGNSPLHF
TGTGCCAGCAGCCCCGGGACAGGGAATTCACCCCTCCACTTT
>TRBJ1-2|TRBD1|.|TRBV5-1
CASSLAGTGEYGYTF
TGCGCCAGCAGCTTGGCGGGGACAGGGGAGTATGGCTACACCTTC
>TRBJ1-5|TRBD1|.|TRBV10-2
CASMATGGVQPQHF
TGCGCCAGCATGGCGACAGGGGGGGTTCAGCCCCAGCATTTT
>TRBJ1-3|.|.|TRBV7-6
CASSLVGGGNTIYF
TGTGCCAGCAGCTTAGTAGGGGGTGGAAACACCATATATTTT
>TRBJ1-5|.|.|TRBV7-9
CASSWRDDQPQHF
TGTGCCAGCAGTTGGCGGGACGATCAGCCCCAGCATTTT
>TRBJ1-4|TRBD1|.|TRBV19
CASSIEGARKLFF
TGTGCCAGTAGTATCGAGGGGGCGAGAAAACTGTTTTTT
>TRBJ1-2|.|.|TRBV5-1
CASSLGQGSGYTF
TGCGCCAGCAGCTTGGGGCAGGGAAGTGGCTACACCTTC
>TRBJ1-1|.|once|TRBV5-1
CASSLSGLNTEAFF
TGCGCCAGCAGCTTGTCAGGGTTGAACACTGAAGCTTTCTTT
>TRBJ2-2|.|few|TRBV9
CASSVGGGDPNTGELFF
TGTGCCAGCAGCGTAGGCGGGGGCGATCCGAACACCGGGGAGCTGTTTTTT
>TRBJ2-3|TRBD2|.|TRBV9
CASSVLPSGKGDTQYF
TGTGCCAGCAGCGTACTACCCAGCGGGAAGGGAGATACGCAGTATTTT
>TRBJ2-7|.|.|TRBV5-6
CASSLSGYEQYF
TGTGCCAGCAGCTTGTCGGGGTACGAGCAGTACTTC
>TRBJ2-1|.|.|TRBV6-4
CASSELAGAMGSYNEQFF
TGTGCCAGCAGTGAGTTGGCAGGGGCGATGGGCTCCTACAATGAGCAGTTCTTC
>TRBJ1-1|.|.|TRBV9
CASSVGPRDTEAFF
TGTGCCAGCAGCGTAGGTCCGCGGGACACTGAAGCTTTCTTT
>TRBJ2-1|TRBD2|.|TRBV29-1
CSVEDLGAGGYNEQFF
TGCAGCGTTGAAGATCTCGGAGCGGGGGGGTACAATGAGCAGTTCTTC
>TRBJ1-1|TRBD1|.|TRBV15
CATSTIGRGHGPEAFF
TGTGCCACCAGCACTATAGGTAGGGGGCACGGTCCTGAAGCTTTCTTT
>TRBJ2-3|TRBD1|.|TRBV4-2
CASSPVKNFRDRGIVTDTQYF
TGTGCCAGCAGCCCCGTCAAAAACTTCCGGGACAGGGGAATAGTTACAGATACGCAGTATTTT